The 27 T cell receptor beta chains presented below share a single source sample, sequenced in a study of OX40 agonist ivuxolimab in advanced cancers. Data came from immunoSEQ multiplex PCR; TCRdb stores just in-frame clones and leaves some out. The repertoire holds roughly 70,000 clones, 80% to 90% seen once, with under 3.5% in the top ten. This material consisted of CD4+ or CD8+ T cells sorted from blood, taken in a trial of the OX40 agonist ivuxolimab. The receptors stem from an adult with an advanced solid tumor such as melanoma, head and neck, liver or kidney cancer.

This chain links TRBV19 with TRBJ1-5; possible D gene TRBD1, 6 bases. The CDR3 extends over 15 amino acids. The germline CDR1 and CDR2 sequences are LNHDA and SQIVND (reference sequence). V was cut by 6 bases and J by 7 bases, with 19 bases left in between. The CDR3 protein is CASSLLGGGSQPQHF. The CDR3 nucleotides read TGTGCCAGTAGCCTCTTAGGTGGGGGCTCCCAGCCCCAGCATTTT.

This sequence joins TRBV7-9 and TRBJ2-5; the D call may be TRBD1 or TRBD2 (5 bases each). Germline V gene lookup returns CDR1 SEHNR and CDR2 FQNEAQ (reference sequence). This CDR3 spans 13 amino acids. The V end lost 1 base, the J end lost 5 bases, and 8 bases lay between the germline ends. The CDR3 DNA is TGTGCCAGCAGCTTAGTAGGGGACGAGACCCAGTACTTC. It translates to CASSLVGDETQYF.

This rearrangement joins TRBV30 to TRBJ2-5; TRBD2 matches at 8 bases. The CDR3 runs to 13 residues. Germline-derived CDR1 and CDR2 are GTSNPN and SVGIG (reference sequence). The V and J ends lost 7 bases and 4 bases, in that order; junction bases with no gene match: 8. CDR3 region: CASGGGGRETQYF. For the CDR3, the DNA is TGTGCCTCCGGGGGGGGAGGGAGAGAGACCCAGTACTTC.

The rearrangement links TRBV2 to TRBJ2-1; unclear D gene. Germline loops: CDR1 SNHLY, CDR2 FYNNEI. The CDR3 is 12 residues long. V was cut by 1 base and J by 12 bases, with 10 bases left in between. CDR3: CASSEGSPGQFF. CDR3 DNA: TGTGCCAGCAGTGAAGGGAGCCCCGGGCAGTTCTTC.

The rearrangement links TRBV5-4 to TRBJ2-5, with 8 bases identical to TRBD1. The CDR3 is 15 amino acids. Germline assignment: CDR1 SGHNT and CDR2 YYREEE (reference sequence). The V and J ends lost 4 bases and 5 bases, in that order; junction bases with no gene match: 10. The CDR3 region has the DNA TGTGCCAGCAGCCCAGGGGGCGCGTATTCGGAGACCCAGTACTTC. This encodes CASSPGGAYSETQYF.

The chain carries TRBV11-2 and TRBJ2-5, with TRBD2 as a possible D gene (5 bases). CDR3 length: 15 residues. Germline V gene sequence: CDR1 SGHAT, CDR2 FQNNGV. V gave up 0 bases and J gave up 7 bases, with 15 bases separating them. The CDR3: CASSLDLGSYGTQYF. Written as DNA, the CDR3 is TGTGCCAGCAGCTTAGATTTAGGGAGCTACGGGACCCAGTACTTC.

The chain combines TRBV2 with TRBJ2-7, with D tentatively TRBD1 or TRBD2 (6 bases each). The CDR3 is 16 amino acids. Per germline, CDR1 SNHLY and CDR2 FYNNEI. V lost 4 bases, J lost 0 bases, and 16 bases lay in between. Here the CDR3 reads CASSVGHRDFSYEQYF. Written as DNA, the CDR3 is TGTGCCAGCAGTGTGGGGCACAGGGACTTCTCCTACGAGCAGTACTTC. Looking up the rest from reference TRBV2 and TRBJ2-7 gives the full variable domain: EPEVTQTPSHQVTQMGQEVILRCVPISNHLYFYWYRQILGQKVEFLVSFYNNEISEKSEIFDDQFSVERPDGSNFTLKIRSTKLEDSAMYFCASSVGHRDFSYEQYFGPGTRLTVT.

V usage is TRBV18 and J usage is TRBJ2-5; 11 bases line up with TRBD1. Looked up from germline, CDR1 is KGHSH and CDR2 is LQKENI. Trimming took 3 bases from V and 5 from J; bases not matched to a gene: 5. The CDR3 is 15 residues long. The CDR3 reads CASSPGQGGRETQYF. The CDR3 DNA is TGTGCCAGCTCACCGGGACAGGGGGGTCGGGAGACCCAGTACTTC.

A single count supports this clone. J is TRBJ2-1 and V is TRBV29-1; perhaps TRBD2 as D (6 bases). CDR3 size: 16 residues. Trimming took off 2 bases at V and 6 bases at J, with 20 bases between the two ends. Germline assignment: CDR1 SQVTM and CDR2 ANQGSEA. CDR3 residues: CSVELVGGAEVNEQFF. The CDR3 bases are TGCAGCGTTGAACTGGTTGGCGGGGCAGAGGTCAATGAGCAGTTCTTC.

This sequence joins TRBV5-1 and TRBJ2-5; possibly TRBD2 for D (6 bases). The V gene lost 5 bases and the J gene lost 3 bases, with 11 bases spanning the gap. The CDR3 length is 13 residues. The germline V gene has CDR1 SGHRS and CDR2 YFSETQ. The CDR3 loop reads CASRWLAEETQYF. The CDR3 coding sequence is TGCGCCAGCAGGTGGTTAGCGGAAGAGACCCAGTACTTC. Drawing the rest from reference TRBV5-1 and TRBJ2-5, the complete variable domain is KAGVTQTPRYLIKTRGQQVTLSCSPISGHRSVSWYQQTPGQGLQFLFEYFSETQRNKGNFPGRFSGRQFSNSRSEMNVSTLELGDSALYLCASRWLAEETQYFGPGTRLLVL.

The rearrangement links TRBV5-4 to TRBJ2-6; 11 bases match TRBD2. With 4 bases clipped from V and 2 bases from J, the junction kept 5 bases outside the gene matches. Germline V gene data show CDR1 as SGHNT and CDR2 as YYREEE (reference sequence). CDR3 length: 17 residues. CDR3 sequence (DNA): TGTGCCAGCAGCGTTACTAGCGGGAGCGCTGGGGCCAACGTCCTGACTTTC. Translating it yields CASSVTSGSAGANVLTF.

V gene TRBV5-1 combines with J gene TRBJ1-2; no clear D. There are 14 residues in the CDR3. CDR1 is SGHRS and CDR2 is YFSETQ in the germline V gene. The V gene lost 0 bases and the J gene lost 6 bases, with 12 bases spanning the gap. The DNA of the CDR3 is TGCGCCAGCAGCTTGGCCGGACCTTATGATGGCTACACCTTC. Its protein is CASSLAGPYDGYTF.

J is TRBJ1-1 and V is TRBV19; D gene unclear. The CDR3 covers 13 residues. Germline CDR1 and CDR2: LNHDA and SQIVND (reference sequence). V was shortened by 3 bases and J by 3 bases, with 8 bases between the two germline ends. The CDR3, as DNA: TGTGCCAGTAGTATCGGCACGGACACTGAAGCTTTCTTT. It encodes CASSIGTDTEAFF.

This rearrangement joins TRBV2 to TRBJ2-7, with 9 bases fitting TRBD1. Germline V CDR1 and CDR2: SNHLY, FYNNEI. The junction had 5 bases not matched to a gene; V was cut back by 4 bases and J by 7 bases. The length of the CDR3 is 13 residues. CDR3 protein: CASSGDRALEQYF. DNA for the CDR3: TGTGCCAGCAGTGGGGACAGGGCCCTGGAGCAGTACTTC.

This clone is a singleton in its sample. The V gene is TRBV11-1, the J gene TRBJ2-1, with TRBD1 identical over 8 bases. This CDR3 spans 16 amino acids. From germline, CDR1 is SGHAT and CDR2 FQDESV (reference sequence). With 4 bases clipped from V and 3 bases from J, the junction kept 8 bases outside the gene matches. The CDR3 is CASSSRTGTNYNEQFF. CDR3 DNA: TGTGCCAGCAGCTCCCGGACAGGGACAAACTACAATGAGCAGTTCTTC.

V gene TRBV6-5 combines with J gene TRBJ1-5, with 7 bases lining up with TRBD1. V trimming: 7 bases; J trimming: 5 bases; junction bases outside the gene matches: 5. Germline lookup yields CDR1 MNHEY and CDR2 SVGAGI. This CDR3 region has 13 residues. CDR3 protein: CASNDRADQPQHF. For the CDR3, the DNA is TGTGCCAGCAATGACAGGGCGGATCAGCCCCAGCATTTT.

This clone showed up just a few times. The chain couples TRBV28 to TRBJ2-7; D unresolved. Trimming pared 9 bases from V and 1 base from J, leaving 10 bases between. Germline CDR1 is MDHEN and CDR2 is SYDVKM. The CDR3 is 12 amino acids. The CDR3 DNA reads TGTGCCAGTCAGACAAGTTCCTACGAGCAGTACTTC. It codes for CASQTSSYEQYF.

This chain joins TRBV5-1 and TRBJ1-2, with D hard to call. Trimming removed 0 bases from V and 2 bases from J, with 8 bases in between. CDR1 and CDR2 (germline): SGHRS, YFSETQ. The CDR3 covers 14 residues. DNA for the CDR3: TGCGCCAGCAGCTTGGCTGGAGCGAACTATGGCTACACCTTC. Amino acid sequence: CASSLAGANYGYTF.

The chain employs TRBV7-2 and TRBJ2-7; perhaps TRBD2 as D (6 bases). Germline CDR1 and CDR2: SGHTA and FQGNSA. This CDR3 has 14 amino acids. The ends were cut back, 4 bases at V and 7 bases at J, with 17 bases in the middle. The CDR3 is CASSSTLRDSEQYF. The DNA of the CDR3 is TGTGCCAGCAGCTCCACCCTCCGGGACTCGGAGCAGTACTTC.

The V and J genes are TRBV9 and TRBJ2-7, with a tentative D call TRBD2 (5 bases). The CDR3 covers 14 residues. Trimming stripped 0 bases from V and 5 bases from J, with 12 bases between. The germline CDR1 and CDR2 sequences are SGDLS and YYNGEE. The CDR3, as DNA: TGTGCCAGCAGCGTAGACTGGGCGGGCCACGAGCAGTACTTC. Translated, it gives CASSVDWAGHEQYF. The full variable domain, rest sourced from reference TRBV9 and TRBJ2-7, is DSGVTQTPKHLITATGQRVTLRCSPRSGDLSVYWYQQSLDQGLQFLIQYYNGEERAKGNILERFSAQQFPDLHSELNLSSLELGDSALYFCASSVDWAGHEQYFGPGTRLTVT.

This clone appeared once. This sequence joins TRBV7-8 and TRBJ2-2; 9 bases are a match to TRBD1. The CDR3 runs to 16 residues. Germline CDR1 reads SGHVS; CDR2 reads FQNEAQ. V shed 5 bases and J 1 base; nucleotides not matched to a gene: 5. The CDR3, as DNA: TGTGCCAGCAGCCTCCGACAGGGGGAGAACACCGGGGAGCTGTTTTTT. It translates to CASSLRQGENTGELFF. Full variable domain (rest looked up from reference TRBV7-8 and TRBJ2-2): GAGVSQSPRYKVAKRGQDVALRCDPISGHVSLFWYQQALGQGPEFLTYFQNEAQLDKSGLPSDRFFAERPEGSVSTLKIQRTQQEDSAVYLCASSLRQGENTGELFFGEGSRLTVL.

CDR3 coding DNA: TGTGCCAGCAGCCCGGGACAGGGGGCATATAGGTTCTTC. This translates into CASSPGQGAYRFF. The J gene is TRBJ2-1, the V gene TRBV7-2, with 12 positions matching TRBD1. Losses at the gene ends were 5 bases for V and 15 bases for J; bases not matched to a gene: 8. The CDR3 contains 13 residues. Germline CDR1 reads SGHTA; CDR2 reads FQGNSA.

The chain recombines TRBV6-1 with TRBJ2-7, with D possibly being TRBD1 (5 bases). Germline V gene sequence: CDR1 MNHNS, CDR2 SASEGT. The CDR3 loop spans 11 amino acids. Trimming stripped 8 bases from V and 2 bases from J, with 7 bases between. CDR3 sequence reads: CASDRAYEQYF. DNA for the CDR3: TGTGCCAGCGACAGAGCCTACGAGCAGTACTTC.

This clone is a singleton in its sample. This chain joins TRBV14 and TRBJ1-1; D call uncertain. The CDR3 runs 14 residues. Trimming stripped 7 bases from V and 2 bases from J, with 14 bases between. The germline CDR1 and CDR2 sequences are SGHDN and FVKESK. In DNA form, the CDR3 reads TGTGCCAGCAAACCCGATCGACTAAACACTGAAGCTTTCTTT. This codes for CASKPDRLNTEAFF.

This chain joins TRBV2 and TRBJ2-7; no reliable D call. This CDR3 has 12 amino acids. Germline assignment: CDR1 SNHLY and CDR2 FYNNEI. V was cut by 10 bases and J by 0 bases, with 10 bases left in between. CDR3 sequence (DNA): TGTGCCACCGGGCGGTCCTCCTACGAGCAGTACTTC. Residues: CATGRSSYEQYF.

The chain has TRBV6-5 and TRBJ2-2, with D uncertain. Trimming stripped 0 bases from V and 7 bases from J, with 6 bases between. CDR3 length: 13 amino acids. Per the germline V gene, CDR1 is MNHEY and CDR2 is SVGAGI. The CDR3, as DNA: TGTGCCAGCAGTTACTCTCAGTACGGGGAGCTGTTTTTT. It yields the protein CASSYSQYGELFF.

CDR3 coding DNA: TGTGCCACGTTTTCCGGGACAGCTTACTACGAGCAGTACTTC. It translates to CATFSGTAYYEQYF. This rearrangement joins TRBV28 to TRBJ2-7, with 7 bases matching TRBD1. Germline assignment: CDR1 MDHEN and CDR2 SYDVKM. The CDR3 spans 14 residues. The V gene end was trimmed by 10 bases and the J gene end by 3 bases; junction bases not matched to a gene: 12.